The source of this T cell receptor beta chain is a study of blood T cell repertoires in COVID-19. With 0 bases clipped from V and 5 bases from J, the junction kept 11 bases outside the gene matches. Germline V gives CDR1 KGHSH, CDR2 LQKENI. The length of the CDR3 is 17 residues. Per the original data handling: Counts of nucleated cells, estimated from reference gene primer amplification, were obtained. This table comes from immunoSEQ multiplex PCR, and its TCRdb copy is limited to in-frame clones, with some not included. The DNA was the basis for D and trimming; V, J and clone size are from that table. Of hundreds of thousands of clones in the sample, around 90% were seen once.

V gene TRBV18 combines with J gene TRBJ2-7; 9 positions match TRBD1. This TCR derives from a woman aged 45-65 years who had recovered from COVID-19. The sequencing sample was made of PBMCs or T cells enriched from blood (not recorded which). The DNA of the CDR3 is TGTGCCAGCTCACCACCGTTGGGACAGGGACGGAATGACGAGCAGTACTTC. It translates to CASSPPLGQGRNDEQYF.